A single sample gave rise to the 18 T cell receptor beta chains below, sequenced in a study of T cell changes during pregnancy in multiple sclerosis. TCRdb keeps only in-frame clones here, not all; method: immunoSEQ multiplex PCR. In the table there are roughly 47,000 clones, 80% to 90% of which are singletons. Source: CD8+ T cells from peripheral blood mononuclear cells, taken in the second trimester of pregnancy. These receptors came from a female donor with multiple sclerosis, enrolled in a pregnancy study.

J is TRBJ2-7 and V is TRBV30, with TRBD2 as a possible D gene (5 bases). CDR3 length: 13 amino acids. CDR1 and CDR2 (germline): GTSNPN, SVGIG (reference sequence). Trimming cost V 0 bases and J 6 bases, with 12 bases left between them. The CDR3 DNA is TGTGCCTGGAGTGTACTAGATCCAGGCGAGCAGTACTTC. Its translation: CAWSVLDPGEQYF.

The V gene is TRBV5-6, the J gene TRBJ1-3; 8 bases are shared with TRBD1. V was pared by 3 bases and J by 4 bases, with 3 bases of the junction left unmatched. The CDR3 is 14 amino acids. The V gene's germline CDR1 is SGHDT and CDR2 YYEEEE. The CDR3 region has the DNA TGTGCCAGCAGCTCGACAGGGGACGGAAACACCATATATTTT. It is translated as CASSSTGDGNTIYF.

J is TRBJ2-3 and V is TRBV21-1; TRBD1 is taken as the D call from the table, unchecked against the DNA. TRBV21-1 is marked as a pseudogene. This CDR3 has 17 amino acids. CDR3 in DNA: TGTGCCAGCAGCCAGGGACAGGGTTGCGGGGGAGTGGATACGCAGTATTTT. Translating gives CASSQGQGCGGVDTQYF.

This clone showed up many times. The CDR3 loop reads CASSLGIQTEYNSPLHF. The CDR3 region has the DNA TGTGCCAGCAGTTTAGGAATACAGACAGAATATAATTCACCCCTCCACTTT. The chain links TRBV27 to TRBJ1-6; D possibly corresponds to TRBD1 (5 bases). Germline V gene sequence: CDR1 MNHEY, CDR2 SMNVEV (reference sequence). V gave up 2 bases and J gave up 4 bases, with 15 bases separating them. This CDR3 has 17 residues.

The chain links TRBV10-3 to TRBJ2-1; 12 bases align to TRBD1. Germline CDR1 is ENHRY and CDR2 is SYGVKD. The CDR3 is 16 amino acids. J gave up 8 bases and V 3 bases, and 8 bases lay outside the gene matches. CDR3 sequence: CAISDPPGQGAHEQFF. The CDR3 coding sequence is TGTGCCATCAGTGACCCCCCGGGACAGGGGGCTCATGAGCAGTTCTTC.

The rearrangement links TRBV6-6 to TRBJ2-7; D call uncertain. CDR3 length equals 12 residues. V shed 8 bases and J shed 4 bases, with 12 bases lying between them. Germline V gene lookup returns CDR1 MNHNY and CDR2 SVGAGI (reference sequence). CDR3 loop: CASSSLTYEQYF. DNA for the CDR3: TGTGCCAGCTCTTCACTGACTTACGAGCAGTACTTC.

V usage is TRBV10-3 and J usage is TRBJ2-3; 7 bases line up with TRBD2. V lost 2 bases and J lost 1; bases outside the gene matches: 0. Germline CDR1 reads ENHRY; CDR2 reads SYGVKD. The CDR3 is made up of 14 amino acids. The CDR3 coding sequence is TGTGCCATCAGTGAGGGGGGGGGCACAGATACGCAGTATTTT. Protein product: CAISEGGGTDTQYF.

The rearrangement links TRBV6-5 to TRBJ2-3, with D perhaps matching TRBD1 (7 bases). The CDR3 is 15 residues long. Germline V gives CDR1 MNHEY, CDR2 SVGAGI. V was shortened by 7 bases and J by 1 base, with 15 bases between the two germline ends. The CDR3 DNA reads TGTGCCAGCAACCGGGGGACAGCTGGCACAGATACGCAGTATTTT. It yields the protein CASNRGTAGTDTQYF.

The chain joins TRBV4-1 to TRBJ2-7; 7 bases line up with TRBD1. The J segment lost 4 bases and the V segment lost 2 bases, leaving 11 bases of the junction unmatched. Germline CDR1 is MGHRA and CDR2 is YSYEKL. The CDR3 is made up of 16 amino acids. CDR3 residues: CASSQNEAGRGYEQYF. The CDR3 DNA is TGCGCCAGCAGCCAAAACGAAGCTGGCAGGGGGTACGAGCAGTACTTC.

This sequence joins TRBV13 and TRBJ2-1; 7 positions agree with TRBD1. Trimming at V came to 5 bases and at J to 6 bases, leaving 7 bases not matched to a gene. This CDR3 has 14 amino acids. Germline assignment: CDR1 PRHDT and CDR2 FYEKMQ (reference sequence). CDR3 DNA sequence: TGTGCCAGCAGCAGCCGGGACAGTTCCAATGAGCAGTTCTTC. It encodes CASSSRDSSNEQFF. The variable domain in full, completed from reference TRBV13 and TRBJ2-1, reads AAGVIQSPRHLIKEKRETATLKCYPIPRHDTVYWYQQGPGQDPQFLISFYEKMQSDKGSIPDRFSAQQFSDYHSELNMSSLELGDSALYFCASSSRDSSNEQFFGPGTRLTVL.

The chain employs TRBV4-1 and TRBJ2-2; 9 nucleotides line up with TRBD1. Losses at the gene ends were 7 bases for V and 5 bases for J; bases not matched to a gene: 5. Germline values: CDR1 MGHRA, CDR2 YSYEKL. The CDR3 totals 14 residues. This chain's CDR3 is CASTRTGETGELFF. CDR3 bases: TGCGCCAGCACACGGACAGGGGAGACCGGGGAGCTGTTTTTT.

This clone was detected only once. The gene calls are TRBV6-6 and TRBJ2-3; D is perhaps TRBD2 (5 bases). The CDR3 is 15 amino acids. Germline V gene data show CDR1 as MNHNY and CDR2 as SVGAGI (reference sequence). V was clipped by 2 bases and J by 2 bases, with 11 bases between them. CDR3 in amino acids: CASSYGGTPTDTQYF. For the CDR3, the DNA is TGTGCCAGCAGTTACGGAGGAACTCCCACAGATACGCAGTATTTT.

CDR3 coding DNA: TGTGCCAGCAGCTTCCTCACAGATACGCAGTATTTT. Its protein is CASSFLTDTQYF. The rearrangement joins TRBV5-6 to TRBJ2-3, with no clear D. CDR3 length equals 12 residues. V shed 2 bases and J shed 2 bases, with 3 bases lying between them. Germline V lookup: CDR1 SGHDT, CDR2 YYEEEE.

A remark on this clone: Other DNA sequences in the sample encode the same CDR3. This chain connects TRBV6-5 to TRBJ2-1; 10 bases agree with TRBD2. The CDR3 has 16 amino acids. With 0 bases clipped from V and 2 bases from J, the junction kept 1 base outside the gene matches. Germline V gene data show CDR1 as MNHEY and CDR2 as SVGAGI. For the CDR3, the DNA is TGTGCCAGCAGTTACTCGAGCGGGGGGGCCTACAATGAGCAGTTCTTC. Amino acid sequence: CASSYSSGGAYNEQFF.

J is TRBJ2-1 and V is TRBV6-6, with 10 bases matching TRBD2. The trim removed 2 bases at V and 15 bases at J, leaving 13 bases unmatched. Germline loops: CDR1 MNHNY, CDR2 SVGAGI (reference sequence). The CDR3 length is 15 residues. The CDR3 DNA reads TGTGCCAGCAGTTACCACCTAGCGGGGGCCCCGGGAAGGTTCTTC. It yields the protein CASSYHLAGAPGRFF.

The chain links TRBV4-2 to TRBJ2-2, with 7 nucleotides matching TRBD2. Germline CDR1 and CDR2: LGHNA and YNFKEQ. V was pared by 0 bases and J by 6 bases, with 1 base of the junction left unmatched. CDR3 length equals 14 residues. CDR3 sequence (DNA): TGTGCCAGCAGCCAAGATGCGGGAGCCGGGGAGCTGTTTTTT. Its translation is CASSQDAGAGELFF.

This clone was found once. V and J are TRBV7-9 and TRBJ1-5; no reliable D call. Looked up from germline, CDR1 is SEHNR and CDR2 is FQNEAQ (reference sequence). Trimming pared 5 bases from V and 3 bases from J, leaving 5 bases between. This CDR3 region has 12 residues. CDR3 region: CASSRDNQPQHF. DNA for the CDR3: TGTGCCAGCAGCCGGGACAATCAGCCCCAGCATTTT. Combining the CDR3 with reference TRBV7-9 and TRBJ1-5 gives the whole variable domain DTGVSQNPRHKITKRGQNVTFRCDPISEHNRLYWYRQTLGQGPEFLTYFQNEAQLEKSRLLSDRFSAERPKGSFSTLEIQRTEQGDSAMYLCASSRDNQPQHFGDGTRLSIL.

The V and J genes are TRBV27 and TRBJ2-5; 7 bases line up with TRBD1. Trimming took 4 bases from V and 3 from J; bases not matched to a gene: 5. CDR3 length equals 14 residues. Per germline, CDR1 MNHEY and CDR2 SMNVEV (reference sequence). The CDR3 loop is CASSSIGTEETQYF. DNA of the CDR3: TGTGCCAGCAGTTCTATCGGGACAGAAGAGACCCAGTACTTC.